The present TCR beta chain was sequenced within a study of T cell responses to AZD1222 COVID-19 vaccine. Some clones are missing from TCRdb's copy, which holds only in-frame ones; the method was immunoSEQ multiplex PCR. The sample has about 89,000 clones; roughly 89% are singletons. V was clipped by 0 bases and J by 4 bases, with 9 bases between them. The CDR3 covers 14 residues. Germline V CDR1 and CDR2: SGHVS, FQNEAQ. This receptor was taken from an adult in good health. The rearrangement uses TRBV7-8 and TRBJ1-2; D possibly corresponds to TRBD1 (6 bases). The sample was peripheral blood, taken on day 0 of MenACWY control vaccination. Written as DNA, the CDR3 is TGTGCCAGCAGCTTAGCGGACAGTCTCTATGGCTACACCTTC. As protein: CASSLADSLYGYTF.